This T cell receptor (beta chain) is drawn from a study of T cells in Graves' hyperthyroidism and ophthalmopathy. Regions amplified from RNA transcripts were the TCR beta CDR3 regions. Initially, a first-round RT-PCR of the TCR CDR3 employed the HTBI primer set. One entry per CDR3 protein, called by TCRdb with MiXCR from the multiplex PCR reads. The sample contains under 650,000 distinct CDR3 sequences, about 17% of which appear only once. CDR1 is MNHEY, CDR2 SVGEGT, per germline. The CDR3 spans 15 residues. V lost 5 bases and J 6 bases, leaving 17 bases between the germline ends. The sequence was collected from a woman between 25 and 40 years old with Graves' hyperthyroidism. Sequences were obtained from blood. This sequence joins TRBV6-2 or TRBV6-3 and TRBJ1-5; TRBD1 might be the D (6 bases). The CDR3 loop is CASSGQGQGGQPQHF. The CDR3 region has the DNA TGTGCCAGCAGTGGGCAGGGGCAGGGCGGTCAGCCCCAGCATTTT.